These 13 T cell receptor beta chains came from one sample sequenced in a study of blood T cells in healthy people across ages. Using a J-beta primer mix together with a sample-barcoded 5' primer, a second PCR was run for roughly 6 to 12 cycles. From the 5' RACE reads, TCRdb called clonotypes with MiXCR, one entry per CDR3 protein. Seen here are about 750,000 distinct CDR3 sequences, roughly 50% observed once, and the top ten hold 41%. The specimen was blood. The receptors derive from a man older than 75 in good health.

This chain links TRBV20-1 with TRBJ1-5, with 9 bases fitting TRBD1. This CDR3 has 16 amino acids. J gave up 0 bases and V 1 base, and 4 bases lay outside the gene matches. Germline values: CDR1 DFQATT, CDR2 SNEGSKA (reference sequence). CDR3 in DNA: TGCAGTGCTAGAGGGGACAGGGTGACTAGCAATCAGCCCCAGCATTTT. As protein: CSARGDRVTSNQPQHF.

The rearrangement uses TRBV11-2 and TRBJ2-7; D may match TRBD1 or TRBD2 (6 bases each). V gave up 1 base and J gave up 5 bases, with 18 bases separating them. Germline CDR1 is SGHAT and CDR2 is FQNNGV. CDR3 size: 16 residues. The CDR3 DNA sequence: TGTGCCAGCAGCTTAGTGGCGGGACAAGCAGGTAACGAGCAGTACTTC. This codes for CASSLVAGQAGNEQYF.

The chain has TRBV6-6 and TRBJ2-1; D is undetermined. Per the germline V gene, CDR1 is MNHNY and CDR2 is SVGAGI (reference sequence). CDR3 size: 12 residues. Deletions cut 6 bases from V and 6 bases from J, with 9 bases between. CDR3 loop: CASRNGLNEQFF. In nucleotides, the CDR3 is TGTGCCAGCAGAAACGGGCTCAATGAGCAGTTCTTC.

This clonotype turned up a few times. V usage is TRBV9 and J usage is TRBJ2-3; tentatively, D is TRBD1 (5 bases). V was pared by 2 bases and J by 14 bases, with 24 bases between. This CDR3 comprises 15 residues. CDR1 and CDR2 (germline): SGDLS, YYNGEE. The CDR3 DNA reads as TGTGCCAGCAGCGTTCAACCCCTGCCAGACAGATACGCGTATTTT. Its translation is CASSVQPLPDRYAYF.

J is TRBJ2-1 and V is TRBV7-9; 8 bases line up with TRBD2. This CDR3 has 16 amino acids. Germline V gene sequence: CDR1 SEHNR, CDR2 FQNEAQ (reference sequence). Trimming took 5 bases from V and 4 from J; bases not matched to a gene: 10. The CDR3 protein is CASSGGLAGLYNEQFF. In DNA form, the CDR3 reads TGTGCCAGCAGCGGCGGGTTAGCGGGACTTTACAATGAGCAGTTCTTC.

The chain is built from TRBV10-3 and TRBJ2-1, with D hard to call. The CDR3 totals 11 residues. Germline V gene lookup returns CDR1 ENHRY and CDR2 SYGVKD. V lost 6 bases and J 4 bases, leaving 4 bases between the germline ends. The CDR3 region has the DNA TGTGCCATCAGGGAATACAATGAGCAGTTCTTC. The encoded protein is CAIREYNEQFF.

V is TRBV4-3 and J is TRBJ2-2; 10 positions match TRBD2. CDR3 length: 18 residues. The germline V gene encodes CDR1 LGHNA and CDR2 YSLEER. The ends lost 0 bases at V and 0 bases at J; junction bases unmatched: 4. CDR3 sequence: CASSQDLLAGPNTGELFF. DNA of the CDR3: TGCGCCAGCAGCCAAGATTTACTAGCGGGGCCGAACACCGGGGAGCTGTTTTTT.

J is TRBJ2-1 and V is TRBV12-3 or TRBV12-4, with 13 bases fitting TRBD2. The junction had 6 bases not matched to a gene; V was cut back by 4 bases and J by 9 bases. The CDR3 extends over 15 amino acids. The CDR3 DNA reads as TGTGCCAGCAGTTCAGGACTAGCGGGAGCCGGTGAGCAGTTCTTC. It yields the protein CASSSGLAGAGEQFF.

This clonotype was found once. V and J are TRBV6-5 and TRBJ2-3; 9 bases line up with TRBD2. This CDR3 has 14 residues. The V segment lost 0 bases and the J segment 14 bases; nucleotides outside the gene matches: 9. Germline CDR1 is MNHEY and CDR2 is SVGAGI. Written as DNA, the CDR3 is TGTGCCAGCAGTTACTCGCGGGAGGGTCGGGACGCGTATTTT. Translation gives CASSYSREGRDAYF.

Details on this clonotype: A much more abundant neighbour one base away suggests this may be a read error. The rearrangement joins TRBV27 to TRBJ2-3, with D uncertain. In germline, CDR1 is MNHEY, CDR2 SMNVEV (reference sequence). CDR3 size: 13 residues. The V gene lost 4 bases and the J gene lost 0 bases, with 5 bases spanning the gap. This CDR3 reads CASSSFSTDTQYF. The CDR3 DNA reads as TGTGCCAGCAGTTCCTTTAGCACAGATACGCAGTATTTT.

V usage is TRBV6-5 and J usage is TRBJ2-4; 7 bases are shared with TRBD2. Gene TRBJ2-7 matches the end of the DNA better, so the J call may be wrong. Germline V lookup: CDR1 MNHEY, CDR2 SVGAGI. The CDR3 spans 15 residues. The CDR3 region is CASSYSAGIGYEQYF. CDR3 bases: TGTGCCAGCAGTTACTCAGCGGGGATAGGCTACGAGCAGTACTTC.

Only a few counts were recorded for this clonotype. This sequence joins TRBV20-1 and TRBJ2-3; D is unclear. The CDR3 extends over 13 amino acids. Trimming left V 7 bases short and J 2 bases short, with 13 bases between. CDR1 and CDR2 (germline): DFQATT, SNEGSKA (reference sequence). The CDR3 DNA reads as TGCAGTGTCTTAGGCATTAACACAGATACGCAGTATTTT. Translating it yields CSVLGINTDTQYF.

The chain employs TRBV4-1 and TRBJ2-7; 10 nucleotides agree with TRBD2. The J call may be mistaken, given a closer DNA end match to TRBJ2-5. CDR3 length: 16 residues. From germline, CDR1 is MGHRA and CDR2 YSYEKL. As DNA, the CDR3 is TGCGCCAGCAGCCAAGGGGGGCTAGCGGGAGTCGAGACCCAGTACTTC. The encoded protein is CASSQGGLAGVETQYF.